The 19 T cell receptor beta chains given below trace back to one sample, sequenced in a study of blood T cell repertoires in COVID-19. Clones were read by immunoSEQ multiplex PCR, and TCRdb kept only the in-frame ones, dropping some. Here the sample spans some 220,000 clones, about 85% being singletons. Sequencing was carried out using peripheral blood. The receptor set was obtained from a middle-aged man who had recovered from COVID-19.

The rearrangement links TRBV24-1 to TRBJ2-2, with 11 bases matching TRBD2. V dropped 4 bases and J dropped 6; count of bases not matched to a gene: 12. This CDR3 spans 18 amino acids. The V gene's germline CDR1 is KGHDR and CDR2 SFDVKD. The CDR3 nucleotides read TGTGCCACCAGTGAGCCTTATACTAGCGGGAGATTGGCCGGGGAGCTGTTTTTT. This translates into CATSEPYTSGRLAGELFF.

The CDR3 nucleotides read TGCGCCAGCAGCCCTAGGGACAGCTACGAGCAGTACTTC. Its protein product is CASSPRDSYEQYF. The V and J genes are TRBV5-1 and TRBJ2-7; 7 bases align to TRBD1. In germline, CDR1 is SGHRS, CDR2 YFSETQ. V trimming: 4 bases; J trimming: 3 bases; junction bases outside the gene matches: 4. This CDR3 comprises 13 residues.

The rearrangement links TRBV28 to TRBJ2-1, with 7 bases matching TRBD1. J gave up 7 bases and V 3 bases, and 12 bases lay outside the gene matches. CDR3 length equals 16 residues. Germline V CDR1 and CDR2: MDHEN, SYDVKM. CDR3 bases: TGTGCCAGCAGTTTGGCCGGGACAGAAACAAAAAATGAGCAGTTCTTC. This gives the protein CASSLAGTETKNEQFF.

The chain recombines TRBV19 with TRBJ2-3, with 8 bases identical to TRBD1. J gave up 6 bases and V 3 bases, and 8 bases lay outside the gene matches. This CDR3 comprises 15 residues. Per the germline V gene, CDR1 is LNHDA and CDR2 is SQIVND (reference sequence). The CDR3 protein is CASSIRTGPADTQYF. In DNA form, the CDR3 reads TGTGCCAGTAGTATTAGGACAGGGCCCGCGGATACGCAGTATTTT.

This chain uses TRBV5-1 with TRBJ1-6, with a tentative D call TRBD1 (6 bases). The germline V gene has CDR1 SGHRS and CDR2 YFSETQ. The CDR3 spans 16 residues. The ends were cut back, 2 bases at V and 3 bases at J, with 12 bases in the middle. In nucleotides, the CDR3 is TGCGCCAGCAGCTTAGGACAGACGATCTATAATTCACCCCTCCACTTT. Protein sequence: CASSLGQTIYNSPLHF.

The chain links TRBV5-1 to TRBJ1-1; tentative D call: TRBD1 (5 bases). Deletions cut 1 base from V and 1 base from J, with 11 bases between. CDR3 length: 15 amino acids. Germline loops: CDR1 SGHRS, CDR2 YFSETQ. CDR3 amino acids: CASSLIGGGNTEAFF. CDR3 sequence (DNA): TGCGCCAGCAGCTTGATTGGCGGGGGGAACACTGAAGCTTTCTTT. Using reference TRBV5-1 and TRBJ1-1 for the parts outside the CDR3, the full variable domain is KAGVTQTPRYLIKTRGQQVTLSCSPISGHRSVSWYQQTPGQGLQFLFEYFSETQRNKGNFPGRFSGRQFSNSRSEMNVSTLELGDSALYLCASSLIGGGNTEAFFGQGTRLTVV.

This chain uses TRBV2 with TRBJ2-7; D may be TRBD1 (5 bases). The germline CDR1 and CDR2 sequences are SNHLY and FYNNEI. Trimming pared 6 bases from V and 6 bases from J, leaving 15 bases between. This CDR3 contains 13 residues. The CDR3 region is CASSPNQGIEQYF. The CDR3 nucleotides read TGTGCCAGCAGCCCAAATCAGGGTATCGAGCAGTACTTC.

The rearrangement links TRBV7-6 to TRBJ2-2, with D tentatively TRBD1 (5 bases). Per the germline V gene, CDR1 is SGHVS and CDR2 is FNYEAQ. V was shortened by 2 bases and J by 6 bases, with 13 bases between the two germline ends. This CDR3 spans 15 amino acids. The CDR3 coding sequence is TGTGCCAGCAGCTTATCTGGCAGGGTCCCCGGGGAGCTGTTTTTT. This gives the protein CASSLSGRVPGELFF.

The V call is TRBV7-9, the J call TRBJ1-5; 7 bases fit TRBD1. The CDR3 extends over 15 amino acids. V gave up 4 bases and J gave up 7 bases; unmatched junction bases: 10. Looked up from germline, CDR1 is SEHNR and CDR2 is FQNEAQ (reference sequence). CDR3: CASSSSFRGGQPQHF. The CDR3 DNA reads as TGTGCCAGCAGCTCCTCCTTTCGAGGGGGCCAGCCCCAGCATTTT.

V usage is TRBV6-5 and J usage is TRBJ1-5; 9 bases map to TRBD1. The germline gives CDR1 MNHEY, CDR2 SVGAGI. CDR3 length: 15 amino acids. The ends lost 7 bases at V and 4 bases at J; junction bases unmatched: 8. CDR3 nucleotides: TGTGCCAGCACTCCTGACAGGGGGACTAATCAGCCCCAGCATTTT. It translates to CASTPDRGTNQPQHF.

The chain's CDR3 is CASTTIALGQGAETQYF. As DNA, the CDR3 is TGTGCCAGCACCACCATCGCCTTGGGACAGGGGGCAGAGACCCAGTACTTC. This chain joins TRBV28 and TRBJ2-5; TRBD1 matches 12 bases. Losses at the gene ends were 7 bases for V and 4 bases for J; bases not matched to a gene: 13. CDR1 is MDHEN, CDR2 SYDVKM, per germline. This CDR3 spans 17 amino acids.

The CDR3 loop reads CASSEAQGRVGYTF. The CDR3 DNA is TGTGCCAGCAGTGAAGCGCAGGGTCGGGTTGGCTACACCTTC. The gene calls are TRBV6-1 and TRBJ1-2, with a tentative D call TRBD1 (5 bases). The CDR3 length is 14 residues. Trimming shortened V by 0 bases and J by 7 bases, and 12 bases separated the two germline ends. The germline CDR1 and CDR2 sequences are MNHNS and SASEGT.

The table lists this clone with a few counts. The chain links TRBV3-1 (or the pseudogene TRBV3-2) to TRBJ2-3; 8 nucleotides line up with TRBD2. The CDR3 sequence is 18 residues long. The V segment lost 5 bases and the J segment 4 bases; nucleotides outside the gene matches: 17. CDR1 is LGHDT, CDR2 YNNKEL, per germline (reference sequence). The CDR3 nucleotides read TGTGCCAGCAGCTCACTGGCTCAAGTTAGCGGGAAGTCAGATACGCAGTATTTT. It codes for CASSSLAQVSGKSDTQYF.

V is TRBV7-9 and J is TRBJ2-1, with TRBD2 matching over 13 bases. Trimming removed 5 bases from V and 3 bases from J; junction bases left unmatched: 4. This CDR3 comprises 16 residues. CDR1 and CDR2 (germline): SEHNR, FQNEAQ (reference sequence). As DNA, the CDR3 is TGTGCCAGCAGCGCCGGGACTAGCGGGAACTACAATGAGCAGTTCTTC. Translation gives CASSAGTSGNYNEQFF.

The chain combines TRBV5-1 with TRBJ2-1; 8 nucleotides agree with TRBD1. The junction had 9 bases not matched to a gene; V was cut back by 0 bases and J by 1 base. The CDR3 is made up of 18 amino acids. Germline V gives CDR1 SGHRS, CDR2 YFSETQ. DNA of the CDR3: TGCGCCAGCAGCTTGGAGGGACAGGCCCTCAGGTCCTACAATGAGCAGTTCTTC. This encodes CASSLEGQALRSYNEQFF.

The CDR3 DNA sequence: TGTGCCAGCAGCACAAGGGGTAACACCGGGGAGCTGTTTTTT. Encoded protein: CASSTRGNTGELFF. The chain uses TRBV11-3 and TRBJ2-2; a possible D gene is TRBD1 (5 bases). CDR1 is SGHNT and CDR2 is YENEEA in the germline V gene. Trimming pared 5 bases from V and 2 bases from J, leaving 9 bases between. This CDR3 contains 14 residues.

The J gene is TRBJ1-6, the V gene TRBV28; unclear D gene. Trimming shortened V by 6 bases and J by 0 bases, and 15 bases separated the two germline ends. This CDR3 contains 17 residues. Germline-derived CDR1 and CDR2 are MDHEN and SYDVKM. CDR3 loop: CASSPTGQSSYNSPLHF. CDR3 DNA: TGTGCCAGCAGCCCCACTGGGCAGAGCTCCTATAATTCACCCCTCCACTTT.

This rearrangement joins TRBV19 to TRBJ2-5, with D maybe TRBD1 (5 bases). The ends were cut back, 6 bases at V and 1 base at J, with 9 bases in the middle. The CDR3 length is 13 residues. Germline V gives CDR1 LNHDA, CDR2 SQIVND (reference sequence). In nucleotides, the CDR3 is TGTGCCAGTAGAAGTCAGGGCCAAGAGACCCAGTACTTC. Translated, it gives CASRSQGQETQYF.

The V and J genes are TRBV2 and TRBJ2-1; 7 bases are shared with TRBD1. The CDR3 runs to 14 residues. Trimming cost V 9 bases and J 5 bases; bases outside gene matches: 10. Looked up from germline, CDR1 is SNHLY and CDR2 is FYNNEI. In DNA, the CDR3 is TGTGCCAGTACGTTGGACAGGAACAACAATGAGCAGTTCTTC. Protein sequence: CASTLDRNNNEQFF. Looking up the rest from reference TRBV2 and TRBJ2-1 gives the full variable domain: EPEVTQTPSHQVTQMGQEVILRCVPISNHLYFYWYRQILGQKVEFLVSFYNNEISEKSEIFDDQFSVERPDGSNFTLKIRSTKLEDSAMYFCASTLDRNNNEQFFGPGTRLTVL.